This T cell receptor beta chain was obtained from a study of blood T cell repertoires in COVID-19. Overall study context: The United States, Italy and Spain were the sources of the acute and convalescent COVID-19 samples.

The CDR3 runs 15 residues. The germline V gene has CDR1 SGHVS and CDR2 FQNEAQ. V gave up 5 bases and J gave up 9 bases; unmatched junction bases: 10. Original analysis: Using reference gene primer amplification, nucleated cell counts were estimated. Method: immunoSEQ multiplex PCR; TCRdb's copy keeps in-frame clones and lacks some. Clonal size and the V and J genes are those of that table, whereas D and trimming came from the DNA. The sample yields around 24,000 clones, roughly nine tenths seen once. The clonotype originates from a woman in her 70s with active COVID-19. J is TRBJ1-6 and V is TRBV7-8; 7 bases agree with TRBD1. Sequencing input: peripheral blood. DNA of the CDR3: TGTGCCAGCAGCGCTAGACAGGGAATTGGTTCACCCCTCCACTTT. Translating gives CASSARQGIGSPLHF.